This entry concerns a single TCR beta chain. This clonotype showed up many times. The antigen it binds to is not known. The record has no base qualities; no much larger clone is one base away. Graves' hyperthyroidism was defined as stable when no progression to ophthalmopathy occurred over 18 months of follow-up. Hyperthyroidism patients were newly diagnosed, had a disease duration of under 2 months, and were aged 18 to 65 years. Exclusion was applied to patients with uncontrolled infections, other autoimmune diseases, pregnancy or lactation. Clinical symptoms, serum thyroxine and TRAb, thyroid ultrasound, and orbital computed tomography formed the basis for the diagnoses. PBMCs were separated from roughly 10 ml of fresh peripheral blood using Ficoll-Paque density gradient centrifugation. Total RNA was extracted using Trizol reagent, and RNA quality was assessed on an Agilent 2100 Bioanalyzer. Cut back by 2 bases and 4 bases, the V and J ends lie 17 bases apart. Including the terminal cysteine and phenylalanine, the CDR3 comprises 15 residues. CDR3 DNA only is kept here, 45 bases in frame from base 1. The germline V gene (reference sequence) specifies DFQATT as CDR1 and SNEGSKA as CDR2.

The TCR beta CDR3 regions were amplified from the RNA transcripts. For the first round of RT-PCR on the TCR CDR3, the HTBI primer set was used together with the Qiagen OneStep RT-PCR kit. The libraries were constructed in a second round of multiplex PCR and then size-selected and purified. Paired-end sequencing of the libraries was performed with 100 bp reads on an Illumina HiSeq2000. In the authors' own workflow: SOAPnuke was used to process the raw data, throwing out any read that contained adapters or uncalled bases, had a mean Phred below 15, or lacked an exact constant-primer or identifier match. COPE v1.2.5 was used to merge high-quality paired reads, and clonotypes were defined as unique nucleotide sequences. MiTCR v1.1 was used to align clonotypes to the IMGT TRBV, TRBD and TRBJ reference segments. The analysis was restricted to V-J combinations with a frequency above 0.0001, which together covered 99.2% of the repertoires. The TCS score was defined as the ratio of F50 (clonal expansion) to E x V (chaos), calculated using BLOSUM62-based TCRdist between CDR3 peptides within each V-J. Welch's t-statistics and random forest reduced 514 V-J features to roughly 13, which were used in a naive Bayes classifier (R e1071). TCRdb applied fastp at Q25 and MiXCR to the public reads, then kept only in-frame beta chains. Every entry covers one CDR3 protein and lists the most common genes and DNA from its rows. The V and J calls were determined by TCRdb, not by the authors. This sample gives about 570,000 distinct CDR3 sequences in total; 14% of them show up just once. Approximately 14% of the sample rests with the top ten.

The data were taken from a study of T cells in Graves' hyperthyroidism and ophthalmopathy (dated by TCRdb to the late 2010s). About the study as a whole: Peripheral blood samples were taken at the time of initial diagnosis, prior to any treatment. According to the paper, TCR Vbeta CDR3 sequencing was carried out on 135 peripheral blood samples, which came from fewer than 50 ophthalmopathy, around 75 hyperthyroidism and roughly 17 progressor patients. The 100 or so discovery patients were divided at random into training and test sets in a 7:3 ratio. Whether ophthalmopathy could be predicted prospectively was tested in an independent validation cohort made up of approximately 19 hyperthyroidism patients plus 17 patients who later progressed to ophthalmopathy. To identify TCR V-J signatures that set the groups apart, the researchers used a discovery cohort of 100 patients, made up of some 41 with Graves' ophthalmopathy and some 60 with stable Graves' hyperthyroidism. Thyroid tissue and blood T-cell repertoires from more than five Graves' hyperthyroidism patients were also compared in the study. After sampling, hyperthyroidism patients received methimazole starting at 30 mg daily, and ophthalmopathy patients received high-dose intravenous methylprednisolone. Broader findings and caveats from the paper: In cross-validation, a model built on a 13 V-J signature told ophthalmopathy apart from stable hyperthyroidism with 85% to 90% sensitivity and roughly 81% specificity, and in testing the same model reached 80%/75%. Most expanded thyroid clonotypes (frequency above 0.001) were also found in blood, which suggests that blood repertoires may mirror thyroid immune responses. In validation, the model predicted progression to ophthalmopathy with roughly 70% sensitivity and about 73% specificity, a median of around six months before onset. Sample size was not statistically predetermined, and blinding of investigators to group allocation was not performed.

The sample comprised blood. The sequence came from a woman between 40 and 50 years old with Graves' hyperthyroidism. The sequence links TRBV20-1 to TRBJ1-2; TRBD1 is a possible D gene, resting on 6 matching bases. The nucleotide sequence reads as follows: TGCAGTGCTAGACCCCTTGGACAGCCCGTCTATGGCTACACCTTC. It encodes CSARPLGQPVYGYTF.